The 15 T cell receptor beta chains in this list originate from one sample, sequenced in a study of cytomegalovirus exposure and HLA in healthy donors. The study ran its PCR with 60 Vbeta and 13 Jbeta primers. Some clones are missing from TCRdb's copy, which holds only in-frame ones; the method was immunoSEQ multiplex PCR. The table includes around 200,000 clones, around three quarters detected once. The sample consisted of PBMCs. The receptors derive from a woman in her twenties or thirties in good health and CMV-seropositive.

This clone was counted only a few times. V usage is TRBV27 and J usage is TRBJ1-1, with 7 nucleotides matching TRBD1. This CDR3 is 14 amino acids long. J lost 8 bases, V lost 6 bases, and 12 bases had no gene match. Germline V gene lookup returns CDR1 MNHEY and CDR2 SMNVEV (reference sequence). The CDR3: CASRPVRPGQEAFF. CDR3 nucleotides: TGTGCCAGCAGGCCTGTCCGCCCGGGACAGGAAGCTTTCTTT.

The CDR3, as DNA: TGTGCCAGTACCGCCTGGGGGGGGGCGAACACCGGGGAGCTGTTTTTT. It yields the protein CASTAWGGANTGELFF. V usage is TRBV19 and J usage is TRBJ2-2, with 7 bases aligning to TRBD2. Trimming cost V 7 bases and J 0 bases; bases outside gene matches: 8. Germline lookup yields CDR1 LNHDA and CDR2 SQIVND (reference sequence). The length of the CDR3 is 16 residues.

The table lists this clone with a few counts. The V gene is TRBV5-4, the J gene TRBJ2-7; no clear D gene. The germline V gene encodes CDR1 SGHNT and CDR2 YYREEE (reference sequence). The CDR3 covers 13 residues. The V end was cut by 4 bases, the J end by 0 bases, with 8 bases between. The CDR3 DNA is TGTGCCAGCAGCCCCCGGAGCTCCTACGAGCAGTACTTC. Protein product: CASSPRSSYEQYF.

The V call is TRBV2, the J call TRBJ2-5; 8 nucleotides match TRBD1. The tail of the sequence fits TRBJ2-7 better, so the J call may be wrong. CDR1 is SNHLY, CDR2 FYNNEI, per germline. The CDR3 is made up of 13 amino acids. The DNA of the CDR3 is TGTGCCAGCAGTGAGGGGACAGGCTACGAGCAGTACTTC. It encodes CASSEGTGYEQYF.

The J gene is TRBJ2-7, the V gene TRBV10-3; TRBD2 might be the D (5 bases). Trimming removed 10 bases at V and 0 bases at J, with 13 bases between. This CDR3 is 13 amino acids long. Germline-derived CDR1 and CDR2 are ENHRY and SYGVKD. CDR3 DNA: TGTGCCACCTCGGAGGAGAGCTCCTACGAGCAGTACTTC. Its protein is CATSEESSYEQYF.

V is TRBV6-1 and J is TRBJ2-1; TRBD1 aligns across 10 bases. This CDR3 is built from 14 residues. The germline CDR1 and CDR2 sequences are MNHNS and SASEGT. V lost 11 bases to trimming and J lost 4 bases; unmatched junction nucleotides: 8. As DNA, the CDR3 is TGTGCCGGCTCAAGGGACAGGGGATACAATGAGCAGTTCTTC. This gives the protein CAGSRDRGYNEQFF.

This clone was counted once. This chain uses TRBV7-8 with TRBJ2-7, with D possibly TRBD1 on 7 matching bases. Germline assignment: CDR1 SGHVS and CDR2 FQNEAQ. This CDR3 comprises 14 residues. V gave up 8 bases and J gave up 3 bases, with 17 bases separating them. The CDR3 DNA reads TGTGCCAGCGGGGGGACAGTAGATAGCTACGAGCAGTACTTC. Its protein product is CASGGTVDSYEQYF.

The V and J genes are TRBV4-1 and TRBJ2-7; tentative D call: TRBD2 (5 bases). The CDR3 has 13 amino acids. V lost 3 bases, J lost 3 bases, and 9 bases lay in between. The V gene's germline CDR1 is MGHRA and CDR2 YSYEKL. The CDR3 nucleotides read TGCGCCAGCAGCCACAGAACTAGCTACGAGCAGTACTTC. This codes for CASSHRTSYEQYF.

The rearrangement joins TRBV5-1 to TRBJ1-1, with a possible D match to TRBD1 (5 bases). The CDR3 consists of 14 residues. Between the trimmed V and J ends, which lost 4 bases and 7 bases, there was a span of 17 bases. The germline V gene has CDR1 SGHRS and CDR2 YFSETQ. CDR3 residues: CASSPGDGTIEAFF. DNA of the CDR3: TGCGCCAGCAGCCCCGGGGACGGGACTATTGAAGCTTTCTTT.

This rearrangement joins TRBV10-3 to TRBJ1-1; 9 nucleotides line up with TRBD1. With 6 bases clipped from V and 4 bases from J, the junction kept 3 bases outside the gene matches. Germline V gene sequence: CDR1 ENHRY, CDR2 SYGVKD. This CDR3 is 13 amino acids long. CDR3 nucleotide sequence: TGTGCCATCAGAGCACAGGGGGCCACTGAAGCTTTCTTT. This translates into CAIRAQGATEAFF.

The CDR3 is CASRSGLAGVQETQYF. The CDR3 coding sequence is TGCGCCAGCAGGTCGGGACTAGCGGGGGTACAAGAGACCCAGTACTTC. The rearrangement joins TRBV5-1 to TRBJ2-5; TRBD2 matches at 14 bases. J lost 2 bases, V lost 5 bases, and 5 bases had no gene match. Germline CDR1 is SGHRS and CDR2 is YFSETQ. CDR3 length: 16 amino acids. Variable domain in full (rest from reference TRBV5-1 and TRBJ2-5): KAGVTQTPRYLIKTRGQQVTLSCSPISGHRSVSWYQQTPGQGLQFLFEYFSETQRNKGNFPGRFSGRQFSNSRSEMNVSTLELGDSALYLCASRSGLAGVQETQYFGPGTRLLVL.

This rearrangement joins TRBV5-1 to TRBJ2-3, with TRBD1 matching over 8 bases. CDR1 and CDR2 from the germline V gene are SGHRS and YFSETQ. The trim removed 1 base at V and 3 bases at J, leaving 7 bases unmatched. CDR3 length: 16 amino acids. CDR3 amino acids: CASSLLQGAGTDTQYF. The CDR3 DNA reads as TGCGCCAGCAGCTTGCTCCAGGGGGCAGGAACAGATACGCAGTATTTT.

The CDR3 DNA is TGTGCCAGTAATACAGGGGGCCACGGCTACACCTTC. Translated, it gives CASNTGGHGYTF. The gene calls are TRBV19 and TRBJ1-2; 9 bases are a match to TRBD1. The CDR3 has 12 residues. CDR1 LNHDA and CDR2 SQIVND come from the germline V gene (reference sequence). The ends lost 7 bases at V and 8 bases at J; junction bases unmatched: 5.

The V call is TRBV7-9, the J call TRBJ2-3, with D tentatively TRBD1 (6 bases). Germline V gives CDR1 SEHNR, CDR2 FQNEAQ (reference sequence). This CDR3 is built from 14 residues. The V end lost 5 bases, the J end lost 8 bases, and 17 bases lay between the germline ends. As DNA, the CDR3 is TGTGCCAGCAGCCCGTGGACAGACCAGGGTACGCAGTATTTT. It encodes CASSPWTDQGTQYF. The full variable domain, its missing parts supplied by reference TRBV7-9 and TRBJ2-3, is DTGVSQNPRHKITKRGQNVTFRCDPISEHNRLYWYRQTLGQGPEFLTYFQNEAQLEKSRLLSDRFSAERPKGSFSTLEIQRTEQGDSAMYLCASSPWTDQGTQYFGPGTRLTVL.

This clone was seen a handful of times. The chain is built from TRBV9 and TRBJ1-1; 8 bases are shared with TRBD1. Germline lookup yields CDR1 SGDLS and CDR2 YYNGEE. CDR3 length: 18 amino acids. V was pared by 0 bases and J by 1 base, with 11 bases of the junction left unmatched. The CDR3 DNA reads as TGTGCCAGCAGCGTAGAGAGGACAGGGTGGCCACCGAACACTGAAGCTTTCTTT. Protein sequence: CASSVERTGWPPNTEAFF.